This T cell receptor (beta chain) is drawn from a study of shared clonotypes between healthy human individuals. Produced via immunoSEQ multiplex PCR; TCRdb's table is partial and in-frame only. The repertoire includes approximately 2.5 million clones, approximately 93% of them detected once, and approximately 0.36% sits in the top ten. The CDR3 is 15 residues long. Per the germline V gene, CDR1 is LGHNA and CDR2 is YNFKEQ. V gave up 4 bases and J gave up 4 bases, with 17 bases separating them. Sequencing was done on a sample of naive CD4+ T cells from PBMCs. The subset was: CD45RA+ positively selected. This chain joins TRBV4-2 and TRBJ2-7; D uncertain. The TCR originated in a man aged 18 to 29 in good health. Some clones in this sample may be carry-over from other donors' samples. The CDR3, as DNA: TGTGCCAGCAGCCTACGTTTGGGTTCCTCTTACGAGCAGTACTTC. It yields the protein CASSLRLGSSYEQYF.